The 9 T cell receptor beta chains presented below share a single source sample, sequenced in a study of Ad26.COV2.S vaccination and SARS-CoV-2 variants (dated by TCRdb to 2020 to 2023). The library was produced with the immunoSEQ multiplex PCR assay. Held by TCRdb, this immuneACCESS table contains in-frame sequences only and omits some clones. Under half of the omission traces to an unresolved V gene where checked; the cause of the rest is unknown. Across this sample there are about 680,000 clones, with more than 80% seen only once. Approximately 1.5% of the sample is taken by the ten largest. In light of the paper, this sample's treatment or condition label describes: 15 to 20 received Ad26.COV2.S at low or high dose, single or two shots; a few received placebo; per-sample allocation not given. Repertoires of vaccine and placebo recipients were sequenced from samples taken on day 63 after the first injection.

The sample was peripheral blood, taken in a trial of Ad26.COV2.S vaccine versus placebo. These receptor sequences come from a person between 18 and 65 years old who received the Ad26.COV2.S COVID-19 vaccine or a placebo.

The sample holds one count of this clone. The V gene is TRBV9, the J gene TRBJ2-1; D call uncertain. CDR1 SGDLS and CDR2 YYNGEE come from the germline V gene. V lost 6 bases and J lost 4, with 11 bases in between. The CDR3 is made up of 13 amino acids. The CDR3 bases are TGTGCCAGCAACCGGCTTGCATACAATGAGCAGTTCTTC. It translates to CASNRLAYNEQFF.

The genes are TRBV29-1 and TRBJ2-1; TRBD1 agrees at 9 bases. CDR1 and CDR2 from the germline V gene are SQVTM and ANQGSEA. V was pared by 6 bases and J by 3 bases, with 6 bases of the junction left unmatched. The CDR3 extends over 14 amino acids. The CDR3 protein is CSVLEGQGYNEQFF. For the CDR3, the DNA is TGCAGCGTCCTGGAGGGACAGGGCTACAATGAGCAGTTCTTC.

The chain uses TRBV15 and TRBJ1-5; D not resolved. V dropped 0 bases and J dropped 3 bases, with 9 bases sitting between them. Looked up from germline, CDR1 is LNHNV and CDR2 is YYDKDF (reference sequence). The CDR3 totals 15 residues. The CDR3 DNA follows: TGTGCCACCAGCAGAGATATGGCAGTCAATCAGCCCCAGCATTTT. Translated, it gives CATSRDMAVNQPQHF.

The chain combines TRBV24-1 with TRBJ1-1; D unclear. The ends were cut back, 5 bases at V and 0 bases at J, with 9 bases in the middle. Germline CDR1 KGHDR, CDR2 SFDVKD. CDR3 length: 14 amino acids. In nucleotides, the CDR3 is TGTGCCACCAGTGGGTTTCCCATGAACACTGAAGCTTTCTTT. It is translated as CATSGFPMNTEAFF.

This clone was counted between two and nine times. The chain links TRBV10-3 to TRBJ1-6; 9 nucleotides agree with TRBD1. The CDR3 runs to 14 residues. Trimming took 5 bases from V and 15 from J; bases not matched to a gene: 11. From germline, CDR1 is ENHRY and CDR2 SYGVKD. The CDR3: CAISTGQGHQNLHF. The DNA of the CDR3 is TGTGCCATCAGTACGGGACAGGGCCATCAGAACCTCCACTTT.

This clone has only a few counts. The gene calls are TRBV7-3 and TRBJ2-7; TRBD1 is a possible D gene (6 bases). CDR1 is SGHTA, CDR2 FQGTGA, per germline. The CDR3 loop spans 13 amino acids. Trimming cost V 5 bases and J 4 bases, with 12 bases left between them. CDR3 protein: CASSPTQGYEQYF. CDR3 sequence (DNA): TGTGCCAGCAGCCCGACACAGGGATACGAGCAGTACTTC.

This chain uses TRBV2 with TRBJ1-1; 10 bases align to TRBD1. J lost 7 bases, V lost 6 bases, and 5 bases had no gene match. The length of the CDR3 is 13 residues. Germline loops: CDR1 SNHLY, CDR2 FYNNEI. The CDR3 loop is CASRDRGRGEAFF. The CDR3 nucleotides are TGTGCCAGCAGAGACAGGGGGCGTGGTGAAGCTTTCTTT.

This clone appeared once. This rearrangement joins TRBV12-3 or TRBV12-4 to TRBJ1-1; the D is unclear. CDR3 length: 13 amino acids. V was clipped by 3 bases and J by 2 bases, with 7 bases between them. The CDR3, as DNA: TGTGCCAGCAGTTTTTCAAGTAACACTGAAGCTTTCTTT. It codes for CASSFSSNTEAFF.

A few counts support this clone. This chain links TRBV15 with TRBJ1-1; D not resolved. This CDR3 is built from 17 residues. Germline-derived CDR1 and CDR2 are LNHNV and YYDKDF (reference sequence). V was clipped by 0 bases and J by 1 base, with 15 bases between them. DNA for the CDR3: TGTGCCACCAGCAGAGATCCCCTGCGCGGAGGGAACACTGAAGCTTTCTTT. It encodes CATSRDPLRGGNTEAFF.